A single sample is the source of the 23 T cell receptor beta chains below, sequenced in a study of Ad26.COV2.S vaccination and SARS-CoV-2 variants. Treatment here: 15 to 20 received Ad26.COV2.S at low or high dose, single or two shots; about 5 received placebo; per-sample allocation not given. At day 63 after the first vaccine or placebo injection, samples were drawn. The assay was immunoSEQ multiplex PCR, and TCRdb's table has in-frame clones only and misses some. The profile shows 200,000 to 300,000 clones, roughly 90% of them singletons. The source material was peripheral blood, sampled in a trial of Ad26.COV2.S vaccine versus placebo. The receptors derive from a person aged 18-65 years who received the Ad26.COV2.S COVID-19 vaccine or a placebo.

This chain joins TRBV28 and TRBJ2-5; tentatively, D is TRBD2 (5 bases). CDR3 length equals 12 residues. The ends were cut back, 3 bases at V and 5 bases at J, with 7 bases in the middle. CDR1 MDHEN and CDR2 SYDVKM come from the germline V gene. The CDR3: CASSFGGETQYF. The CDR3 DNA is TGTGCCAGCAGTTTTGGAGGTGAGACCCAGTACTTC.

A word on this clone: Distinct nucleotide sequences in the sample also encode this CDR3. The CDR3 here is CASSQDYSSYEQYF. In nucleotides, the CDR3 is TGCGCCAGCAGCCAAGATTATAGCTCCTACGAGCAGTACTTC. The chain employs TRBV4-3 and TRBJ2-7, with D unclear. CDR1 LGHNA and CDR2 YSLEER come from the germline V gene. Deletions cut 0 bases from V and 0 bases from J, with 6 bases between. The CDR3 is 14 amino acids.

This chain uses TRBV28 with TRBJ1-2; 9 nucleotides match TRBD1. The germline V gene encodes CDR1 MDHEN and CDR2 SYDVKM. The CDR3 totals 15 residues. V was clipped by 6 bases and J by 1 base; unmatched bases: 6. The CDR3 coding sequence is TGTGCCAGCAGATGGGGACAGGGCCTTAACTATGGCTACACCTTC. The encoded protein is CASRWGQGLNYGYTF.

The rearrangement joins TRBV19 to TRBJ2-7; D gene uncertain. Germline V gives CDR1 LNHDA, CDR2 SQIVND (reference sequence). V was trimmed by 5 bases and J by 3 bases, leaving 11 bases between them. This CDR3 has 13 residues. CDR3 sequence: CASSLAQGYEQYF. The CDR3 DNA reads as TGTGCCAGTAGTCTCGCCCAAGGCTACGAGCAGTACTTC.

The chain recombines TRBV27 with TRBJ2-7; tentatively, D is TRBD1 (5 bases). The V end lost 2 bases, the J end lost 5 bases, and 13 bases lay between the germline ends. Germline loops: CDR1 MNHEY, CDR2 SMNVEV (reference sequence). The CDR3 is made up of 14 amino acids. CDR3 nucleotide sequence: TGTGCCAGCAGTTTAATTCCAGGGTCCCACGAGCAGTACTTC. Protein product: CASSLIPGSHEQYF.

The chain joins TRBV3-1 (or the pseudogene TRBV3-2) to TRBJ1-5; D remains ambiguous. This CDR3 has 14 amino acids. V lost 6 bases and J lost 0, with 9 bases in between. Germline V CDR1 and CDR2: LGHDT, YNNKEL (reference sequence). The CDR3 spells CASSLLCSNQPQHF. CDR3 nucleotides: TGTGCCAGCAGTTTGCTGTGTAGCAATCAGCCCCAGCATTTT.

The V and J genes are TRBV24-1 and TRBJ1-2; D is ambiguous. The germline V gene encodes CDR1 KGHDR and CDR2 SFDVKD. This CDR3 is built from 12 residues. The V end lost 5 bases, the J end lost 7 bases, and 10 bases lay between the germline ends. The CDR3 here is CATSALGIGYTF. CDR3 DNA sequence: TGTGCCACCAGTGCCCTAGGGATTGGCTACACCTTC.

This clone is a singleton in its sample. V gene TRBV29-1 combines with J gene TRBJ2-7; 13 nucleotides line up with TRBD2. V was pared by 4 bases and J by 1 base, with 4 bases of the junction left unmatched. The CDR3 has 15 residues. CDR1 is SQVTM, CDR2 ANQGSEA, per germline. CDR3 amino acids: CSVGTSGSRSYEQYF. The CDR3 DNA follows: TGCAGCGTTGGGACTAGCGGGAGCAGGTCCTACGAGCAGTACTTC.

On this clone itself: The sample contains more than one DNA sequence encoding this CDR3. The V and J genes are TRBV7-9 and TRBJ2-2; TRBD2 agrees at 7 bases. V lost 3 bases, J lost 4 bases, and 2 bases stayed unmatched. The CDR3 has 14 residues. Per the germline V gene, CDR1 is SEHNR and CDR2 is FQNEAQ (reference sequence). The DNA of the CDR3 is TGTGCCAGCAGCTTGGGGGGGTCCACCGGGGAGCTGTTTTTT. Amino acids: CASSLGGSTGELFF.

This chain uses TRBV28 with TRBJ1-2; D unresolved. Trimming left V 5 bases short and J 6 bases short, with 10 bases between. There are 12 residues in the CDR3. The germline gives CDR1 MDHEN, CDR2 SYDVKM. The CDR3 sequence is CASSTPGHGYTF. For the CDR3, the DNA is TGTGCCAGCAGTACCCCCGGACATGGCTACACCTTC.

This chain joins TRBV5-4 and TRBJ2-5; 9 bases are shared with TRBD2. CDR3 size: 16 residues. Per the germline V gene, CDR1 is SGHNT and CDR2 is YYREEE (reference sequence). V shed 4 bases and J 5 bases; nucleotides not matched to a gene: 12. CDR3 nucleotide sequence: TGTGCCAGCAGCAATCAGCGGGGGGCTTCACCGGAGACCCAGTACTTC. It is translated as CASSNQRGASPETQYF.

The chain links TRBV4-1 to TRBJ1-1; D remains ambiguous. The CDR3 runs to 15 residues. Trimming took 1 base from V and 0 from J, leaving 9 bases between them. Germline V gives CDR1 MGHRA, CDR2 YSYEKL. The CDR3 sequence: CASSQGRTLNTEAFF. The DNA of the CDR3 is TGCGCCAGCAGCCAAGGACGGACCCTGAACACTGAAGCTTTCTTT.

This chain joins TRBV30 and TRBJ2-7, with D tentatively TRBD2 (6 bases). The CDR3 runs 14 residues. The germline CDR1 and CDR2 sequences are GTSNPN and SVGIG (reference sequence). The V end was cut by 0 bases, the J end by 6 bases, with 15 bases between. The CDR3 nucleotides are TGTGCCTGGAGTGTACTCGTGGGGGAGGCCGAGCAGTACTTC. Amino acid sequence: CAWSVLVGEAEQYF.

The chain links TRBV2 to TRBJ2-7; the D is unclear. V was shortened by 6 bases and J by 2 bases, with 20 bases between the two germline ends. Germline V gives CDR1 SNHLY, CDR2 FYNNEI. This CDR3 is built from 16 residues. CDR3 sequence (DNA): TGTGCCAGCAGCTTCCCTCGAAAGCAGTTAACCTACGAGCAGTACTTC. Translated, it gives CASSFPRKQLTYEQYF.

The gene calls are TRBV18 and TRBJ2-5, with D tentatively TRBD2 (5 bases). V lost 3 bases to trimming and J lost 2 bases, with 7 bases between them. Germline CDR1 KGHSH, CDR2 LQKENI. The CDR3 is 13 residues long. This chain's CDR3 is CASSPGNQETQYF. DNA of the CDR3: TGTGCCAGCTCACCCGGGAATCAAGAGACCCAGTACTTC.

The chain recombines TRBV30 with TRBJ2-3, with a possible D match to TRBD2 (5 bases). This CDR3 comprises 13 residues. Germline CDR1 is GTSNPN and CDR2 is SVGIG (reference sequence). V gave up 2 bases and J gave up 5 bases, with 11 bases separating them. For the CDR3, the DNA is TGTGCCTGGAGTCAGGAGGTGGGAGATACGCAGTATTTT. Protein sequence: CAWSQEVGDTQYF. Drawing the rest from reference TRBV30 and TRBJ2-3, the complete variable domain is SQTIHQWPATLVQPVGSPLSLECTVEGTSNPNLYWYRQAAGRGLQLLFYSVGIGQISSEVPQNLSASRPQDRQFILSSKKLLLSDSGFYLCAWSQEVGDTQYFGPGTRLTVL.

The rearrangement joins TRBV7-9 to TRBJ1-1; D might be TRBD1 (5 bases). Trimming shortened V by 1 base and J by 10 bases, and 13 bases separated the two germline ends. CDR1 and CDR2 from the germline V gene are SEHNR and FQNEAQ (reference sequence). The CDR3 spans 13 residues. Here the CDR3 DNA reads TGTGCCAGCAGCTTAGACCTGCTTGGGGGAGCTTTCTTT. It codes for CASSLDLLGGAFF.

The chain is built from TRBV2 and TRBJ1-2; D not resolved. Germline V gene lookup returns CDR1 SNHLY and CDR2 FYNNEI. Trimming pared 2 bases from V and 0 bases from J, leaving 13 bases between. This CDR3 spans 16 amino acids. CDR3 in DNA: TGTGCCAGCAGTGAATCCCCGGGTCAGGCTAACTATGGCTACACCTTC. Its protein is CASSESPGQANYGYTF.

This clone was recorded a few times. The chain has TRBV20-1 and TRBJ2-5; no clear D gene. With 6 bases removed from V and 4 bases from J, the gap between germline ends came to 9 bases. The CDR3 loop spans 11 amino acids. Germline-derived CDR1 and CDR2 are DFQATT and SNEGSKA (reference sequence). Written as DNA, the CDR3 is TGCAGTGCGGGTACGGGAGAGACCCAGTACTTC. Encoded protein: CSAGTGETQYF.

CDR3 nucleotide sequence: TGCGCCAGCAGCTTAAGGACAGGAGCCTACGAGCAGTACTTC. Its protein product is CASSLRTGAYEQYF. The J gene is TRBJ2-7, the V gene TRBV5-1, with 7 positions matching TRBD1. Trimming took 2 bases from V and 2 from J; bases not matched to a gene: 4. The length of the CDR3 is 14 residues. CDR1 is SGHRS and CDR2 is YFSETQ in the germline V gene. Looking up the rest from reference TRBV5-1 and TRBJ2-7 gives the full variable domain: KAGVTQTPRYLIKTRGQQVTLSCSPISGHRSVSWYQQTPGQGLQFLFEYFSETQRNKGNFPGRFSGRQFSNSRSEMNVSTLELGDSALYLCASSLRTGAYEQYFGPGTRLTVT.

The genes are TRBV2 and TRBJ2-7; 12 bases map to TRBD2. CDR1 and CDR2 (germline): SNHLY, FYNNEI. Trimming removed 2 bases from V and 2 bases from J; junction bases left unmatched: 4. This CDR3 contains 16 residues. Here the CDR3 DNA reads TGTGCCAGCAGTGAATCGGGACTAGCGGGTACCTACGAGCAGTACTTC. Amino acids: CASSESGLAGTYEQYF.

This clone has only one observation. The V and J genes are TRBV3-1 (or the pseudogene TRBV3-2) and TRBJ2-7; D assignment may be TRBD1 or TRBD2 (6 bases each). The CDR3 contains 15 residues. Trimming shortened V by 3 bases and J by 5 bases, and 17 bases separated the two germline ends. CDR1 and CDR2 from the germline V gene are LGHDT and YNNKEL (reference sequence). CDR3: CASSQWGADSNEQYF. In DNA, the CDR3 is TGTGCCAGCAGCCAGTGGGGGGCGGATTCCAACGAGCAGTACTTC.

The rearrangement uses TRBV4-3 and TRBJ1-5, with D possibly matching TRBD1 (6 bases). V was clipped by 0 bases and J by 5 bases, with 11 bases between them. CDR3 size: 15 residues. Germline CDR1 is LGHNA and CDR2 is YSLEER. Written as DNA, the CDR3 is TGCGCCAGCAGCCAAGATACAGGGACGGATCAGCCCCAGCATTTT. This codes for CASSQDTGTDQPQHF.